This TCR beta chain derives from a study of regulatory T cells in long-lasting Graves disease. Study-wide points: The persistent group shared about 2,500 public clonotypes, more than the approximately 970 shared by new patients.

From germline, CDR1 is SGHNT and CDR2 YENEEA. The V gene lost 5 bases and the J gene lost 4 bases, with 15 bases spanning the gap. This CDR3 comprises 14 residues. This clonotype showed up just a few times. The antigen is undetermined. The time point here: newly diagnosed GD, antithyroid drugs for less than 3 months. Construction of the TCR library relied on RNA isolated from PBMCs. Peripheral blood, 7.5 to 9 milliliters of it, was drawn into EDTA tubes. Arm-PCR with iRepertoire HTBI primers amplified the CDR3 regions for these TCR beta libraries. TCRdb re-analysed the multiplex PCR reads in MiXCR, keeping a single row per CDR3 protein. The profile shows about 320,000 distinct CDR3 sequences, 18% of them singletons.

The clonotype originates from a female donor with Graves disease. The V gene is TRBV11-3, the J gene TRBJ2-7; the D is unclear. Sample: peripheral blood mononuclear cells (PBMCs), taken at new diagnosis, from a patient treated with antithyroid drugs. For the CDR3, the DNA is TGTGCCAGCAGCATAACCACCGGTCCGTACGAGCAGTACTTC. Translation gives CASSITTGPYEQYF. Full variable domain (remainder filled in from reference TRBV11-3 and TRBJ2-7): EAGVVQSPRYKIIEKKQPVAFWCNPISGHNTLYWYLQNLGQGPELLIRYENEEAVDDSQLPKDRFSAERLKGVDSTLKIQPAELGDSAVYLCASSITTGPYEQYFGPGTRLTVT.